Listed below are T cell receptor beta chains from one sample, sequenced in a study of CD8 T cells in ankylosing spondylitis. TCRdb used MiXCR to reprocess the 5' RACE reads, holding one entry per CDR3 protein. This sample carries some 7,000 distinct CDR3 sequences, 2.5% to 3% of them seen once, and the ten largest clones take 37%. Specimen: blood, either unsorted or a sorted T cell fraction (not recorded which). Receptors were obtained from a female donor with ankylosing spondylitis or in good health (not recorded which). The CDR3 runs from the conserved cysteine through the conserved F or W. Fields, in order: D gene, J gene, V gene, CDR3 protein. The D gene is left open where the match is weak.

D gene: NA
J gene: TRBJ1-2
V gene: TRBV9
CDR3 protein: CASSDDRPDGYTF

D gene: NA
J gene: TRBJ2-6
V gene: TRBV9
CDR3 protein: CASSAALEPGANVLTF

D gene: TRBD2
J gene: TRBJ2-1
V gene: TRBV9
CDR3 protein: CASSVVAGPLDEQFF

D gene: TRBD2
J gene: TRBJ2-1
V gene: TRBV9
CDR3 protein: CASSVDRAGTSINEQFF

D gene: NA
J gene: TRBJ2-3
V gene: TRBV9
CDR3 protein: CASSVETGPSRDTQYF

D gene: NA
J gene: TRBJ2-4
V gene: TRBV9
CDR3 protein: CASSEGGTVKNIQYF

D gene: NA
J gene: TRBJ2-3
V gene: TRBV9
CDR3 protein: CASSVNDNTDTQYF

D gene: NA
J gene: TRBJ2-5
V gene: TRBV9
CDR3 protein: CASSVDGGRETQYF

D gene: NA
J gene: TRBJ2-3
V gene: TRBV9
CDR3 protein: CASSVELASRPDTQYF

D gene: NA
J gene: TRBJ2-7
V gene: TRBV9
CDR3 protein: CASSVALAAATYEQYF